Reported below is one TCR beta chain. Unique molecular identifiers were attached to individual cDNA molecules within the library. MiXCR was run by TCRdb on the RACE reads, yielding one entry per CDR3 protein. Among about 110,000 distinct CDR3 sequences listed, 12% were seen once. This record belongs to a study of human T cells and chemical hapten exposure. Study at large: From small differences in pooled library volume came most of the variation in per-sample TCR yields.

Time point of the sample: pre-sensitization, week 0. Treatment noted: therapeutic diphenylcyclopropenone sensitization with weekly scalp DPC. From germline, CDR1 is MDHEN and CDR2 SYDVKM. V lost 5 bases, J lost 5 bases, and 7 bases stayed unmatched. This CDR3 comprises 15 residues. V and J are TRBV28 and TRBJ2-7; 12 nucleotides align to TRBD1. The sequenced sample was whole blood, obtained in connection with sensitization to the hapten diphenylcyclopropenone (DPC). This TCR derives from a woman in her forties or fifties with alopecia areata. Some clones in this sample may be carry-over from other donors' samples. CDR3: CASSPPGQGANEQYF. The CDR3 nucleotides are TGTGCCAGCAGTCCACCGGGACAGGGGGCTAACGAGCAGTACTTC.